This paragraph reports one TCR beta chain. Its antigen remains undetermined. Base-call qualities are not available, and no considerably larger clone is one nucleotide away. The source of the sample is a study (dated by TCRdb to about 2015). For context, the study as a whole: The study tested whether tumor-infiltrating Tregs in breast cancer are recruited from blood Tregs or converted in situ from other CD4+ T cell subsets. Overall study results and their limits: The TCR alpha and beta sequences of tumor-infiltrating Tregs showed the greatest overlap with tumor naive CD4+ T cells, followed by blood naive CD4+ T cells. Rather than covering whole repertoires, validation in the larger cohort was restricted to a single TCR beta V-J rearrangement. The TCR gene usage of tumor memory CD4+ T cells clustered together with blood and lymph node memory CD4+ cells and with lymph node naive CD4+ cells.

The junction carries 11 bases between V and J, which are trimmed by 0 bases and 0 bases respectively. There are 17 amino acids in the CDR3, from cysteine to phenylalanine inclusive. Only the CDR3 portion is preserved as DNA: 51 bases, with reading frame beginning at the first base. For CDR1 and CDR2, the germline V gene lists LGHNA and YSLEER. CD4+CD45RO+CD25- cells were isolated as memory CD4+ T cells. Tregs, naive and memory CD4+ T cells from tumor, blood and ipsilateral draining lymph nodes of five breast cancer patients underwent full-length TCR alpha and beta sequencing. Tumor tissue and lymph nodes obtained by ipsilateral axillary dissection were perfused with PBS, cut into small pieces and digested using collagenase I and hyaluronidase. Ficoll density gradient centrifugation was used to isolate mononuclear cells from lymph nodes or from more than 40 ml of peripheral blood. FACS confirmed that the sorted cell populations were more than 90% pure.

Amplification of full-length TCR variable regions was done by 5' RACE PCR using constant-region reverse primers, and this step was followed by semi-nested PCR with Nested Universal Primer A. The ReliaPrep RNA Cell Miniprep System was used to extract total RNA, which was then reverse transcribed into 5'RACE-ready cDNA with the SMARTer RACE 5'/3' Kit. An Illumina MiSeq was used to sequence the full-length TCR alpha and beta libraries, which had been barcoded with multiplex adaptors. As for the original processing: Sequencing data were pooled across the five patients for each of nine subset-tissue groups and compared by unsupervised clustering of TCR gene usage. The Morisita-Horn index was used to calculate repertoire similarity, with shared sequences weighted by how much each contributed to each repertoire. TCRdb handled the public reads itself, with Q25 trimming in fastp and clone calling in MiXCR, and kept productive beta chains. Each CDR3 protein gets just one entry, which takes the most common genes and DNA from the rows behind it. TCRdb, not the original authors, processed these V and J calls. Within this sample are some 40,000 distinct CDR3 sequences, with approximately 31% of them counted one time only. The ten largest clonotypes hold about 3.9% of the sample.

This chain is built from TRBV4-3 and TRBJ2-2; no confident D gene assignment can be made. Source material: memory CD4+ T cells sorted from a lymph node. What the cell subset or site label conveys for this sample: memory CD4+ T cells, CD4+CD45RO+CD25-. This TCR was sampled from a female donor with breast cancer. The bases read TGCGCCAGCAGCCAAGATGAAGGCTACTCGAACACCGGGGAGCTGTTTTTT. This yields the protein CASSQDEGYSNTGELFF.